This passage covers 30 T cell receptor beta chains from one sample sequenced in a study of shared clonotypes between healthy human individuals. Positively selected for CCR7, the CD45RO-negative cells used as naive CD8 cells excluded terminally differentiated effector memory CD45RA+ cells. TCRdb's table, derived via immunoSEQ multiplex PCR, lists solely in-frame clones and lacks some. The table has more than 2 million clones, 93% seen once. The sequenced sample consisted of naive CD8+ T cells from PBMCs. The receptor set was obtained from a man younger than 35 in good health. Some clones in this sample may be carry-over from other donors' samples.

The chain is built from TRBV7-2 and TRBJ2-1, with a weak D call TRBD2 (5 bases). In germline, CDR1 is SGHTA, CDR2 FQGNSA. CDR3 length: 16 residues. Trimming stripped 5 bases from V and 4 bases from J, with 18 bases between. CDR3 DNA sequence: TGTGCCAGCAGCCACCCCCGGCTAGCTGGATACAATGAGCAGTTCTTC. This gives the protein CASSHPRLAGYNEQFF. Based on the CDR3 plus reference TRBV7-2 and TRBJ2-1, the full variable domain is GAGVSQSPSNKVTEKGKDVELRCDPISGHTALYWYRQSLGQGLEFLIYFQGNSAPDKSGLPSDRFSAERTGGSVSTLTIQRTQQEDSAVYLCASSHPRLAGYNEQFFGPGTRLTVL.

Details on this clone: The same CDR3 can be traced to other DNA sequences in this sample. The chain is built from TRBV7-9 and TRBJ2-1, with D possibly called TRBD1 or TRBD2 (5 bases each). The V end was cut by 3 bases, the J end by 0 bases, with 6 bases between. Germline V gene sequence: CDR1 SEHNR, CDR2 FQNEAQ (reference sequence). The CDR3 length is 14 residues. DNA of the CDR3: TGTGCCAGCAGCTTTGGGGGCTCCTACAATGAGCAGTTCTTC. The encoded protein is CASSFGGSYNEQFF.

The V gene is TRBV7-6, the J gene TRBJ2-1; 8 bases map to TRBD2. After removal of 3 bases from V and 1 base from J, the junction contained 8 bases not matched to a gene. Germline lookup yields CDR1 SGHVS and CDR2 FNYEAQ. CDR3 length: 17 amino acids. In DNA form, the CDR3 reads TGTGCCAGCAGCTTTTGGACGGGAGGGGGGTCCTACAATGAGCAGTTCTTC. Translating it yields CASSFWTGGGSYNEQFF.

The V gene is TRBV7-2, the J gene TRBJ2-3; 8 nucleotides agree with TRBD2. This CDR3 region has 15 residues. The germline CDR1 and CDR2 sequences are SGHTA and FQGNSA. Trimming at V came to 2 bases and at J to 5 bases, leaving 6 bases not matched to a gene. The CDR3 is CASSLSGSDGDTQYF. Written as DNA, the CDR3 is TGTGCCAGCAGCTTAAGCGGGAGCGATGGAGATACGCAGTATTTT.

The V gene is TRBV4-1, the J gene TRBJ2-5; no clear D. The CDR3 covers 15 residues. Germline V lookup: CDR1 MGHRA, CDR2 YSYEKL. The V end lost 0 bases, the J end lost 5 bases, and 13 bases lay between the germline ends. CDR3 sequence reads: CASSQDPLMSETQYF. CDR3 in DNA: TGCGCCAGCAGCCAAGATCCGCTAATGTCCGAGACCCAGTACTTC.

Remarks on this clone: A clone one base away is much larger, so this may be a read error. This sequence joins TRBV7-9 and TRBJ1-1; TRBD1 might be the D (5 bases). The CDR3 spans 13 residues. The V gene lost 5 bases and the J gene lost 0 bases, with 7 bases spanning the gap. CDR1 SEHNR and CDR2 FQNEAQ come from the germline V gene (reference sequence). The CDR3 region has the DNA TGTGCCAGCAGCGGAGGGGTGAACACTGAAGCTTTCTTT. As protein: CASSGGVNTEAFF.

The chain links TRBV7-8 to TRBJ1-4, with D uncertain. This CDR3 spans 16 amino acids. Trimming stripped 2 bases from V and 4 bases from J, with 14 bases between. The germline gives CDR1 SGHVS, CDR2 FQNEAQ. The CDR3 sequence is CASSLSGAGLNEKLFF. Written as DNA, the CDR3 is TGTGCCAGCAGCTTATCAGGAGCAGGACTTAATGAAAAACTGTTTTTT.

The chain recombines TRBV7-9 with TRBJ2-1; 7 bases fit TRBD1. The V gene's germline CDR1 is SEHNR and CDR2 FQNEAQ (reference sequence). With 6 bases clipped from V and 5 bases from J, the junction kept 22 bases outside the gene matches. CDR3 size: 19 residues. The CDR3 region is CASSPSGTELRWLDNEQFF. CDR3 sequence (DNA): TGTGCCAGCAGTCCCTCCGGGACAGAGTTACGATGGCTGGACAATGAGCAGTTCTTC.

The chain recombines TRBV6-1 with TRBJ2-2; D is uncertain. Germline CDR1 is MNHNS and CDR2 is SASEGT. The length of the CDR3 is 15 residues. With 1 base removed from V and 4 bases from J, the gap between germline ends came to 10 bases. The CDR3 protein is CASSEGTISTGELFF. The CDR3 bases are TGTGCCAGCAGTGAAGGCACCATCTCCACCGGGGAGCTGTTTTTT.

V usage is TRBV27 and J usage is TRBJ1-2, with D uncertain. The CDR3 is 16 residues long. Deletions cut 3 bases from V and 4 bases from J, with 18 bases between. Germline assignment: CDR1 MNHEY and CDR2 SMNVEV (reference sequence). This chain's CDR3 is CASSFSGPEGFYGYTF. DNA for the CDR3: TGTGCCAGCAGTTTCTCGGGCCCTGAGGGCTTCTATGGCTACACCTTC.

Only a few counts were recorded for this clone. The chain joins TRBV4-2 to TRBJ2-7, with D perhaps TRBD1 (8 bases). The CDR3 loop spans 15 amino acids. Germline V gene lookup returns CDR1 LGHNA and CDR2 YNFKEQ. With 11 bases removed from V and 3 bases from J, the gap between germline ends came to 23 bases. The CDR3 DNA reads TGTGCCGCAGCGGGACAGGCGGATAATCACTACGAGCAGTACTTC. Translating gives CAAAGQADNHYEQYF.

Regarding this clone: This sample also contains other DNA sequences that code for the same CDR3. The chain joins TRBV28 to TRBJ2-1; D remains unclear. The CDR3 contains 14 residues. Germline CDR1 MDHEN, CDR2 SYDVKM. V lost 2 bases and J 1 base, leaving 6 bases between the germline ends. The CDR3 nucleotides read TGTGCCAGCAGTTTAGGAGCTTCCTACAATGAGCAGTTCTTC. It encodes CASSLGASYNEQFF.

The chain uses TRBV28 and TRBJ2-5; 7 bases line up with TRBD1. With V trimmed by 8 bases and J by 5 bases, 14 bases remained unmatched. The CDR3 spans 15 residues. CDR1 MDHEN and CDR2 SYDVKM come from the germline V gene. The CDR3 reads CASGRAGRGSETQYF. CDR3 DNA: TGTGCCAGCGGTAGAGCTGGCAGGGGGTCGGAGACCCAGTACTTC.

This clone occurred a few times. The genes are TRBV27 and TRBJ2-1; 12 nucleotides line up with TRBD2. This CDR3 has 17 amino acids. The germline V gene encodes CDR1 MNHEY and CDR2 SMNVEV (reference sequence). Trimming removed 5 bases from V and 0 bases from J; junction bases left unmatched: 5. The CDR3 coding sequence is TGTGCCAGCAGTACCCTAGCGGGAGGGAGCTCCTACAATGAGCAGTTCTTC. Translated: CASSTLAGGSSYNEQFF.

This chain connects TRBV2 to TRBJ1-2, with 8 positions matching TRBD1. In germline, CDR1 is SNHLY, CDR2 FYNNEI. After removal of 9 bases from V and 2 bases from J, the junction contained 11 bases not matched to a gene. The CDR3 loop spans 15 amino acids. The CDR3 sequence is CASAPGQGANYGYTF. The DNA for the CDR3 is TGTGCCAGTGCCCCGGGGCAGGGGGCGAACTATGGCTACACCTTC.

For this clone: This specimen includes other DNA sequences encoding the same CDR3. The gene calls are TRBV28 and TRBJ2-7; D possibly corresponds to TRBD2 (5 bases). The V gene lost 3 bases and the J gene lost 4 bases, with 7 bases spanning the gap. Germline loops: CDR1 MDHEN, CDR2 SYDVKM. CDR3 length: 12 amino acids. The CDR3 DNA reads TGTGCCAGCAGTTTCAGCGGTTACGAGCAGTACTTC. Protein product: CASSFSGYEQYF.

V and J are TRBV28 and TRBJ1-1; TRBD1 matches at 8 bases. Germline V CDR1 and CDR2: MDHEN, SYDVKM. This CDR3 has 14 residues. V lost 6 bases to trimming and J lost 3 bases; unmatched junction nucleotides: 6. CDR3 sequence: CASSVQGQDTEAFF. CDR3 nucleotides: TGTGCCAGCAGCGTACAGGGACAGGACACTGAAGCTTTCTTT.

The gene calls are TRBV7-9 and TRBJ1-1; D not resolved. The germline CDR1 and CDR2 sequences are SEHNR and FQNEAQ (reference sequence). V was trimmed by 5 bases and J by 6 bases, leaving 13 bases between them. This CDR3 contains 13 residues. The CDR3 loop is CASSRFPLAEAFF. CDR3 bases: TGTGCCAGCAGCCGCTTCCCCTTAGCTGAAGCTTTCTTT.

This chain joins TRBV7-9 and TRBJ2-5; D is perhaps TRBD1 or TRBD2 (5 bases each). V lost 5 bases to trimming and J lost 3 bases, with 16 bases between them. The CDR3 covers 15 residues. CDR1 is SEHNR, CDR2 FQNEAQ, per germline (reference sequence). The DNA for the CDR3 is TGTGCCAGCAGCACCACGGGACGATCAGAAGAGACCCAGTACTTC. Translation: CASSTTGRSEETQYF.

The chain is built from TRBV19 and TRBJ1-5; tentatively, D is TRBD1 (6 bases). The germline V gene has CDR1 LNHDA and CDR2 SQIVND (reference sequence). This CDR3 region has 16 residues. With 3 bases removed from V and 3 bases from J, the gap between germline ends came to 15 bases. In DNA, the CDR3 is TGTGCCAGTAGTATCGCACGCCAGGGGCCCAATCAGCCCCAGCATTTT. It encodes CASSIARQGPNQPQHF.

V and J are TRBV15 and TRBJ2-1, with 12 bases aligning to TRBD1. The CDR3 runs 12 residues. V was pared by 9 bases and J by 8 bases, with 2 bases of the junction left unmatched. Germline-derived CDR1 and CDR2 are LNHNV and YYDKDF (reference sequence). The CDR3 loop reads CATGQGAYEQFF. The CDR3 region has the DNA TGTGCCACGGGACAGGGGGCTTATGAGCAGTTCTTC.

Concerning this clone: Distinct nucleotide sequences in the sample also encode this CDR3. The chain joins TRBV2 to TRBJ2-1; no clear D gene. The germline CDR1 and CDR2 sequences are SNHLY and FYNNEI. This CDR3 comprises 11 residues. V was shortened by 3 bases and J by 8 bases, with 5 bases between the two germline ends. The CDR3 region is CASSEIYEQFF. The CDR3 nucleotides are TGTGCCAGCAGTGAGATATATGAGCAGTTCTTC.

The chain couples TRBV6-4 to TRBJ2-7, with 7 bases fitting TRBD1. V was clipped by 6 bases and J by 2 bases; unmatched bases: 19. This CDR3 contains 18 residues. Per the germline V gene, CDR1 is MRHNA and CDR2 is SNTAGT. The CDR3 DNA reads TGTGCCAGCAGGACGACCGGGACAGAACAATCTCCCCCCTACGAGCAGTACTTC. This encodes CASRTTGTEQSPPYEQYF.

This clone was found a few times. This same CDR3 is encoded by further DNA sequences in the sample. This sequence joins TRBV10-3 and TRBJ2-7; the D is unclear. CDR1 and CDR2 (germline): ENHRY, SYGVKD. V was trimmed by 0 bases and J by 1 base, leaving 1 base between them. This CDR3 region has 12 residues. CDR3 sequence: CAISESSYEQYF. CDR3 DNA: TGTGCCATCAGTGAGTCATCCTACGAGCAGTACTTC.

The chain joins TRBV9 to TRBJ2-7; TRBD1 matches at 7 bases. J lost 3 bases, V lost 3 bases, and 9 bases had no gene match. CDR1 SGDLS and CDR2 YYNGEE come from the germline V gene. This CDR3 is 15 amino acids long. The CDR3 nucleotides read TGTGCCAGCAGCGCAGACGACAGGGCCTACTACGAGCAGTACTTC. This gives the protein CASSADDRAYYEQYF.

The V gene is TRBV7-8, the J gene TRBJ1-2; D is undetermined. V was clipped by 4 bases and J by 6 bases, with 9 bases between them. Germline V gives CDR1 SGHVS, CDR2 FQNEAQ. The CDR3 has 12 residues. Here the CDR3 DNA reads TGTGCCAGCAGCTCACAACCACATGGCTACACCTTC. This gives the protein CASSSQPHGYTF. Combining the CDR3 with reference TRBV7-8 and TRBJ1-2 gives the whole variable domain GAGVSQSPRYKVAKRGQDVALRCDPISGHVSLFWYQQALGQGPEFLTYFQNEAQLDKSGLPSDRFFAERPEGSVSTLKIQRTQQEDSAVYLCASSSQPHGYTFGSGTRLTVV.

In DNA form, the CDR3 reads TGTGCCAGCAGCATGATGGGGTACCCTACTCGGGAGCAGTACTTC. Amino acids: CASSMMGYPTREQYF. The V gene is TRBV11-2, the J gene TRBJ2-7; unclear D gene. The CDR3 is made up of 15 amino acids. Looked up from germline, CDR1 is SGHAT and CDR2 is FQNNGV. V was cut by 5 bases and J by 7 bases, with 21 bases left in between.

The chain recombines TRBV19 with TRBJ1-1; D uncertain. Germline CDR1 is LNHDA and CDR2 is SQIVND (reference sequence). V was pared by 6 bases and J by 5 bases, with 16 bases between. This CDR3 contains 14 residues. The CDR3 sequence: CASRRPEGGTEAFF. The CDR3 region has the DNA TGTGCCAGTAGGAGACCGGAGGGCGGTACTGAAGCTTTCTTT. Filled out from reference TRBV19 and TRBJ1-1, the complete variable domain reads DGGITQSPKYLFRKEGQNVTLSCEQNLNHDAMYWYRQDPGQGLRLIYYSQIVNDFQKGDIAEGYSVSREKKESFPLTVTSAQKNPTAFYLCASRRPEGGTEAFFGQGTRLTVV.

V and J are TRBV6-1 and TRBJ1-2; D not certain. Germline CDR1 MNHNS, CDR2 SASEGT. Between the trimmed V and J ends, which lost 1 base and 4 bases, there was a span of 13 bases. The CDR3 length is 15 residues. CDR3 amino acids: CASSEVSSSGYGYTF. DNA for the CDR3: TGTGCCAGCAGTGAAGTAAGTTCATCGGGCTATGGCTACACCTTC.

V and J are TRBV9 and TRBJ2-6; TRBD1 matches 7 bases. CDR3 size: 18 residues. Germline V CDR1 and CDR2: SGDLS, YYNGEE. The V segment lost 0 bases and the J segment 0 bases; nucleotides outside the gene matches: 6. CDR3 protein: CASSVAAGGRSGANVLTF. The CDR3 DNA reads TGTGCCAGCAGCGTAGCGGCAGGGGGACGCTCTGGGGCCAACGTCCTGACTTTC.